Listed below are T cell receptor beta chains from one sample, sequenced in a study of T cell changes during pregnancy in multiple sclerosis. Data came from immunoSEQ multiplex PCR; TCRdb stores just in-frame clones and leaves some out. The sample gives approximately 79,000 clones, over 85% of which show up once; about 0.8% is in the top ten. The sample in question was peripheral blood, obtained in the second trimester of pregnancy. The receptors stem from a female donor in good health, enrolled as a control in a pregnancy study. Each CDR3 is given with its conserved first and last residue. Fields, in order: CDR3 DNA, CDR3 protein, D gene, V gene, J gene, clone size. A D gene is named only where the DNA matches it firmly. Where a row states a size, it is once, few, many or the class of an expanded clone; other rows omit it.

cdr3_nt: TGTGCCAGCAGGGGACAGGTCGGCTCCTACGAGCAGTACTTC; cdr3_aa: CASRGQVGSYEQYF; d_call: TRBD1; v_call: TRBV25-1; j_call: TRBJ2-7; clone_size: .
cdr3_nt: TGTGCCAGCAGCTTACTTCGAGGCACTGAAGCTTTCTTT; cdr3_aa: CASSLLRGTEAFF; d_call: .; v_call: TRBV11-2; j_call: TRBJ1-1; clone_size: few
cdr3_nt: TGTGCCAGCAGCCACAACCTACAGGGGGGTAACACTGAAGCTTTCTTT; cdr3_aa: CASSHNLQGGNTEAFF; d_call: TRBD1; v_call: TRBV4-2; j_call: TRBJ1-1; clone_size: .
cdr3_nt: TGTGCCAGCAACCTCAGGGGGCCTAACTATGGCTACACCTTC; cdr3_aa: CASNLRGPNYGYTF; d_call: TRBD1; v_call: TRBV6-1; j_call: TRBJ1-2; clone_size: .
cdr3_nt: TGTGCCAGCAGTTCCCCAGGGACTAACTATGGCTACACCTTC; cdr3_aa: CASSSPGTNYGYTF; d_call: .; v_call: TRBV6-5; j_call: TRBJ1-2; clone_size: .
cdr3_nt: TGTGCCAGCAGCTCAAGGGGAAGGAACACTGAAGCTTTCTTT; cdr3_aa: CASSSRGRNTEAFF; d_call: .; v_call: TRBV9; j_call: TRBJ1-1; clone_size: .
cdr3_nt: TGTGCCAGCAGCTTGAGGACTAGCAGCCCCGGGGAGCTGTTTTTT; cdr3_aa: CASSLRTSSPGELFF; d_call: TRBD2; v_call: TRBV9; j_call: TRBJ2-2; clone_size: once
cdr3_nt: TGTGCCAGCAGCCAGGGGACAGGGGGGTATGGCTACACCTTC; cdr3_aa: CASSQGTGGYGYTF; d_call: TRBD1; v_call: TRBV4-2; j_call: TRBJ1-2; clone_size: .
cdr3_nt: TGTGCCAGCAGCCAAGACAGGGAGGGCTACACCTTC; cdr3_aa: CASSQDREGYTF; d_call: TRBD1; v_call: TRBV2; j_call: TRBJ1-2; clone_size: .
cdr3_nt: TGTGCCAGCAGCCCCGGTAGCGGGGCCCACACAGATACGCAGTATTTT; cdr3_aa: CASSPGSGAHTDTQYF; d_call: TRBD2; v_call: TRBV7-3; j_call: TRBJ2-3; clone_size: .
cdr3_nt: TGTGCCAGCAGTCCGGGACAGCGAAACACCGGGGAGCTGTTTTTT; cdr3_aa: CASSPGQRNTGELFF; d_call: TRBD1; v_call: TRBV6-1; j_call: TRBJ2-2; clone_size: .
cdr3_nt: TGCGCCAGCAGTCTGGGCAGGGCGAAAGGCTACACCTTC; cdr3_aa: CASSLGRAKGYTF; d_call: .; v_call: TRBV23-1; j_call: TRBJ1-2; clone_size: many
cdr3_nt: TGTGCCAGCCACCTGGGACACCAACGTCAGGCTTTCTTT; cdr3_aa: CASHLGHQRQAFF; d_call: .; v_call: TRBV28; j_call: TRBJ1-1; clone_size: .
cdr3_nt: TGTGCCAGCAGCTTAGGTGGGACAGAGGATCAGCCCCAGCATTTT; cdr3_aa: CASSLGGTEDQPQHF; d_call: TRBD1; v_call: TRBV7-9; j_call: TRBJ1-5; clone_size: .
cdr3_nt: TGTGCCAGCAGCTTAGTTGGGGGGGCGTATAGCAATCAGCCCCAGCATTTT; cdr3_aa: CASSLVGGAYSNQPQHF; d_call: .; v_call: TRBV7-2; j_call: TRBJ1-5; clone_size: .
cdr3_nt: TGCAGCGTTGAGGACACCGGGACACGGGACCAAGCTTTCTTT; cdr3_aa: CSVEDTGTRDQAFF; d_call: .; v_call: TRBV29-1; j_call: TRBJ1-1; clone_size: .
cdr3_nt: TGTGCCAGCAGCCTAATGACAGGGGGCACCCACAAGAATTCACCCCTCCACTTT; cdr3_aa: CASSLMTGGTHKNSPLHF; d_call: TRBD1; v_call: TRBV7-2; j_call: TRBJ1-6; clone_size: .
cdr3_nt: TGTGCCAGCAGCCCGACAGCTTATAGCAATCAGCCCCAGCATTTT; cdr3_aa: CASSPTAYSNQPQHF; d_call: .; v_call: TRBV5-8; j_call: TRBJ1-5; clone_size: few
cdr3_nt: TGCGCCAGCAGCTCAGGACTGGATTACAATGAGCAGTTCTTC; cdr3_aa: CASSSGLDYNEQFF; d_call: .; v_call: TRBV4-3; j_call: TRBJ2-1; clone_size: .
cdr3_nt: TGTGCCAGCAGTTTCGGGACAGGGGTTACCGGGGAGCTGTTTTTT; cdr3_aa: CASSFGTGVTGELFF; d_call: TRBD1; v_call: TRBV27; j_call: TRBJ2-2; clone_size: .
cdr3_nt: TGTGCCAGCAGCGGCACAGGGACTAACTATGGCTACACCTTC; cdr3_aa: CASSGTGTNYGYTF; d_call: .; v_call: TRBV9; j_call: TRBJ1-2; clone_size: .
cdr3_nt: TGTGCCAGCAGTTTTCAGCGTTCGGTGGGCAATCAGCCCCAGCATTTT; cdr3_aa: CASSFQRSVGNQPQHF; d_call: .; v_call: TRBV28; j_call: TRBJ1-5; clone_size: .
cdr3_nt: TGTGCCAGCAGCTTGACTAGCGGTCGGAATGAGCAGTTCTTC; cdr3_aa: CASSLTSGRNEQFF; d_call: TRBD2; v_call: TRBV5-4; j_call: TRBJ2-1; clone_size: .
cdr3_nt: TGTGCCAGCAGCTCCCAAGGGACAGGGGCGAGCTATGGCTACACCTTC; cdr3_aa: CASSSQGTGASYGYTF; d_call: TRBD1; v_call: TRBV11-2; j_call: TRBJ1-2; clone_size: .
cdr3_nt: TGTGCCAGCAGCTTAGAGACAGGGGGCTTTCGGACGTACTTC; cdr3_aa: CASSLETGGFRTYF; d_call: TRBD1; v_call: TRBV7-8; j_call: TRBJ2-5; clone_size: .
cdr3_nt: TGTGCCAGTAGTATACAGAAAGGAGGGGTTAAACATGAGCAGTTCTTC; cdr3_aa: CASSIQKGGVKHEQFF; d_call: .; v_call: TRBV19; j_call: TRBJ2-1; clone_size: .
cdr3_nt: TGTGCCAGCACTAAGGGGGCTCTGGGGGGCACTGAAGCTTTCTTT; cdr3_aa: CASTKGALGGTEAFF; d_call: TRBD1; v_call: TRBV6-6; j_call: TRBJ1-1; clone_size: .
cdr3_nt: TGTGCCAGTAGTGTCGGGGTACCCTATGGCTACACCTTC; cdr3_aa: CASSVGVPYGYTF; d_call: .; v_call: TRBV19; j_call: TRBJ1-2; clone_size: .
cdr3_nt: TGTGCCAGCAGCCCCGGACAGGCGTCTAACTATGGCTACACCTTC; cdr3_aa: CASSPGQASNYGYTF; d_call: TRBD1; v_call: TRBV5-4; j_call: TRBJ1-2; clone_size: .
cdr3_nt: TGTGCCAGCAGCTTGGTACAGGGTGAGCAGTTCTTC; cdr3_aa: CASSLVQGEQFF; d_call: .; v_call: TRBV5-4; j_call: TRBJ2-1; clone_size: .
cdr3_nt: TGTGCCAGTAGTATAGGGCGGGACAGCCCTGAGCCCGGGGAGCTGTTTTTT; cdr3_aa: CASSIGRDSPEPGELFF; d_call: .; v_call: TRBV19; j_call: TRBJ2-2; clone_size: .
cdr3_nt: TGTGCCAGCAGCGGAGCCGGGATCCAAGAGACCCAGTACTTC; cdr3_aa: CASSGAGIQETQYF; d_call: .; v_call: TRBV5-6; j_call: TRBJ2-5; clone_size: .
cdr3_nt: TGTGCCACCAGCAGAGCAGTGAACACTGAAGCTTTCTTT; cdr3_aa: CATSRAVNTEAFF; d_call: .; v_call: TRBV15; j_call: TRBJ1-1; clone_size: .
cdr3_nt: TGCGCCAGCAGCTCCAGGGTTTCGAGCTCCTACAATGAGCAGTTCTTC; cdr3_aa: CASSSRVSSSYNEQFF; d_call: .; v_call: TRBV5-1; j_call: TRBJ2-1; clone_size: .
cdr3_nt: TGTGCCAGCAGGGGCGGGGGGGGAACCGGGGAGCTGTTTTTT; cdr3_aa: CASRGGGGTGELFF; d_call: TRBD2; v_call: TRBV2; j_call: TRBJ2-2; clone_size: .
cdr3_nt: TGTGCCAGCAGTGTCTCCCCCGGGGAGCTGTTTTTT; cdr3_aa: CASSVSPGELFF; d_call: .; v_call: TRBV25-1; j_call: TRBJ2-2; clone_size: .
cdr3_nt: TGTGCCAGCAGCCCCGGGACTAGCACCACAGATACGCAGTATTTT; cdr3_aa: CASSPGTSTTDTQYF; d_call: TRBD2; v_call: TRBV14; j_call: TRBJ2-3; clone_size: .
cdr3_nt: TGTGCCAGCAGCCCCGGGCCGGGGGGCGGCGCTGAAGCTTTCTTT; cdr3_aa: CASSPGPGGGAEAFF; d_call: .; v_call: TRBV5-6; j_call: TRBJ1-1; clone_size: .
cdr3_nt: TGTGCCAGCAGCTTGTCCCCGGGGGGAGGCTCTGGAAACACCATATATTTT; cdr3_aa: CASSLSPGGGSGNTIYF; d_call: .; v_call: TRBV5-4; j_call: TRBJ1-3; clone_size: .
cdr3_nt: TGTGCCAGCAGCTCCCGGGTAAGTTCTGGACAGGGGCTCAATCAGCCCCAGCATTTT; cdr3_aa: CASSSRVSSGQGLNQPQHF; d_call: TRBD1; v_call: TRBV11-2; j_call: TRBJ1-5; clone_size: .
cdr3_nt: TGTGCCAGCAGTGACGAGGGGGCGACCGGGGAGCTGTTTTTT; cdr3_aa: CASSDEGATGELFF; d_call: TRBD1; v_call: TRBV6-4; j_call: TRBJ2-2; clone_size: .
cdr3_nt: TGCGCCAGCAGCCAAGTACCGGGACAGTCCTACGAGCAGTACTTC; cdr3_aa: CASSQVPGQSYEQYF; d_call: TRBD1; v_call: TRBV4-3; j_call: TRBJ2-7; clone_size: .
cdr3_nt: TGTGCCAGCAGTTTTCTAGCGGGGGGTTGGAATGAGCAGTTCTTC; cdr3_aa: CASSFLAGGWNEQFF; d_call: TRBD2; v_call: TRBV7-3; j_call: TRBJ2-1; clone_size: .
cdr3_nt: TGTGCCAGCAGTCAGGGGTCTGTGAACACTGAAGCTTTCTTT; cdr3_aa: CASSQGSVNTEAFF; d_call: .; v_call: TRBV6-5; j_call: TRBJ1-1; clone_size: .
cdr3_nt: TGTGCCAGCAGCCCCGGACAGGGAACCTACAATGAGCAGTTCTTC; cdr3_aa: CASSPGQGTYNEQFF; d_call: TRBD1; v_call: TRBV7-2; j_call: TRBJ2-1; clone_size: .